This T cell receptor beta chain was sequenced during a study of patients and donors after allogeneic stem cell transplantation. Each CDR3 protein gets one entry after TCRdb re-called the RT-PCR reads with MiXCR. Of roughly 940,000 distinct CDR3 sequences listed, roughly 17% are singletons. This clonotype has just a few counts. V lost 6 bases, J lost 3 bases, and 9 bases lay in between. The length of the CDR3 is 13 residues. In germline, CDR1 is MNHEY, CDR2 SMNVEV (reference sequence). This sequence was found in a human donor who was either an allogeneic HSCT recipient or a stem cell or donor lymphocyte infusion donor (not recorded which). It is not recorded whose cells these are; they may come from a transplant donor. Sequenced: blood, either unsorted or a sorted T cell fraction (not recorded which). The chain is built from TRBV27 and TRBJ2-1, with D tentatively TRBD2 (5 bases). This CDR3 is CASSDYFYNEQFF. The CDR3 nucleotides are TGTGCCAGCAGCGACTACTTCTACAATGAGCAGTTCTTC.